What follows are 20 T cell receptor beta chains derived from one specimen sequenced in a study of regulatory T cells in long-lasting Graves disease (dated by TCRdb to about 2021). Library generation was performed with multiplex PCR. The instrument was an Illumina HiSeq 4000. To build TCR beta libraries, CDR3 regions were amplified by Arm-PCR using iRepertoire HTBI primers. The raw public data were reprocessed by TCRdb itself: fastp quality trimming at Q25, MiXCR clonotype calling, in-frame beta chains only. For every CDR3 protein sequence, its rows merge into one entry that carries the most common genes and DNA. The sample contains approximately 350,000 distinct CDR3 sequences, approximately 10% of them found a single time. Together, the top ten hold 15% to 20% of the sample. The sample's time point, from its label and the paper: newly diagnosed GD, antithyroid drugs for less than 3 months. RNA was extracted from PBMCs in TRIzol for both TCR sequencing and RNA sequencing.

The sample also formed part of further work on T cells in Graves' hyperthyroidism and ophthalmopathy.

The sequencing here drew on peripheral blood mononuclear cells (PBMCs), taken at new diagnosis, from a patient treated with antithyroid drugs. These receptors were obtained from a woman aged 18-29 years with Graves disease. Donor details come from another sample of the same person, matched by shared clones.

This clonotype appeared many times. As the CDR3 is not closed by the conserved phenylalanine or tryptophan, this likely results from a read error. The DNA is left out, because the CDR3 cannot be placed on it with certainty; the CDR3 is given as TCRdb lists it. J is TRBJ2-1 and V is TRBV7-2; TRBD2 is the table's D call and was not checked against the DNA. Germline CDR1 is SGHTA and CDR2 is FQGNSA. The CDR3 has 12 amino acids, counting both end residues. CDR3 region: CASRPDAGALVP.

At least ten counts were recorded for this clonotype. The CDR3 loop is CASSLILPVYEQYF. The CDR3, as DNA: TGTGCCAGCAGCTTAATCTTGCCGGTATACGAGCAGTACTTC. The chain joins TRBV7-2 to TRBJ2-7; D uncertain. Germline assignment: CDR1 SGHTA and CDR2 FQGNSA. V lost 2 bases and J lost 4, with 12 bases in between. The CDR3 totals 14 residues.

This clonotype was seen ten or more times. The rearrangement joins TRBV7-9 to TRBJ1-4, with unresolved D. The CDR3 covers 16 residues. V was clipped by 3 bases and J by 8 bases, with 19 bases between them. Germline V CDR1 and CDR2: SEHNR, FQNEAQ (reference sequence). The DNA of the CDR3 is TGTGCCAGCAGCTTGGCCGGACGGGGTTTCGTGGAAAAACTGTTTTTT. The encoded protein is CASSLAGRGFVEKLFF.

This clonotype was picked up a small number of times. This clone may be a read error of a much larger clone one base away. The J gene is TRBJ2-1, the V gene TRBV15; unclear D gene. The CDR3 consists of 13 residues. The V gene lost 5 bases and the J gene lost 3 bases, with 8 bases spanning the gap. The germline gives CDR1 LNHNV, CDR2 YYDKDF (reference sequence). The CDR3, as DNA: TGTGCCACCAGCGGAACTAACTACAATGAGCAGTTCTTC. Translation: CATSGTNYNEQFF.

V usage is TRBV29-1 and J usage is TRBJ1-5; D ambiguous. The CDR3 totals 13 residues. V gave up 3 bases and J gave up 7 bases, with 13 bases separating them. Germline assignment: CDR1 SQVTM and CDR2 ANQGSEA. For the CDR3, the DNA is TGCAGCGTTGAGGCGGATCCGGGACAGCCCCAGCATTTT. Translating it yields CSVEADPGQPQHF.

Regarding this clonotype: One end of the junction is discordant with germline, which a read error may explain. The chain carries TRBV7-2 and TRBJ1-6; tentative D call: TRBD1 (6 bases). The CDR3 sequence is 16 residues long. Germline V gene data show CDR1 as SGHTA and CDR2 as FQGNSA. The CDR3 reads CASTLQGGSYNSPLHF. The CDR3 DNA sequence: TGTGCCAGCACCTTACAGGGAGGCTCCTATAATTCACCCCTCCACTTT.

This clonotype turned up a few times. This sequence joins TRBV11-1 and TRBJ2-5, with D unclear. The CDR3 has 15 residues. Per germline, CDR1 SGHAT and CDR2 FQDESV (reference sequence). V lost 4 bases and J lost 3, with 15 bases in between. CDR3 DNA: TGTGCCAGCAGCTGGTCCCCGCGGCCGAAAGAGACCCAGTACTTC. Translated: CASSWSPRPKETQYF. Variable domain in full (rest from reference TRBV11-1 and TRBJ2-5): EAEVAQSPRYKITEKSQAVAFWCDPISGHATLYWYRQILGQGPELLVQFQDESVVDDSQLPKDRFSAERLKGVDSTLKIQPAELGDSAMYLCASSWSPRPKETQYFGPGTRLLVL.

This clonotype came up a few times. The chain recombines TRBV7-9 with TRBJ1-1, with D tentatively TRBD1 (5 bases). This CDR3 region has 12 residues. Germline V gene lookup returns CDR1 SEHNR and CDR2 FQNEAQ (reference sequence). V shed 5 bases and J shed 7 bases, with 11 bases lying between them. The CDR3 spells CASSLMGGEAFF. In DNA, the CDR3 is TGTGCCAGCAGCCTTATGGGGGGTGAAGCTTTCTTT.

At least ten counts were recorded for this clonotype. The CDR3 region has the DNA TGTGCCACACTTTACCCGGGGGCGAAATACAATGAGCAGTTCTTC. Amino acids: CATLYPGAKYNEQFF. The genes are TRBV12-3 or TRBV12-4 and TRBJ2-1; D is tentatively TRBD1 or TRBD2 (6 bases each). Between the trimmed V and J ends, which lost 10 bases and 4 bases, there was a span of 20 bases. This CDR3 region has 15 residues.

This clonotype came up a few times. This chain connects TRBV24-1 to TRBJ1-1, with 9 bases matching TRBD1. The V gene end was trimmed by 3 bases and the J gene end by 1 base; junction bases not matched to a gene: 5. The germline CDR1 and CDR2 sequences are KGHDR and SFDVKD. There are 16 residues in the CDR3. DNA for the CDR3: TGTGCCACCAGTGATACTGGGACAGGGCCGAACACTGAAGCTTTCTTT. The encoded protein is CATSDTGTGPNTEAFF.

This clonotype was seen more than once but under ten times. At one of its ends the junction is not consistent with the germline gene, which may arise from a read error. The chain links TRBV19 to TRBJ2-1, with 13 bases that match TRBD2. The CDR3 is made up of 19 amino acids. CDR1 is LNHDA and CDR2 is SQIVND in the germline V gene (reference sequence). CDR3 region: CASSPGLAGFPTSVNKQFF. The CDR3 DNA reads as TGTGCCAGTAGTCCGGGACTAGCGGGGTTTCCCACCTCCGTCAATAAGCAGTTCTTC.

This clonotype was seen at least ten times. The V and J genes are TRBV27 and TRBJ2-1; D is unresolved. Germline-derived CDR1 and CDR2 are MNHEY and SMNVEV (reference sequence). The ends were cut back, 5 bases at V and 8 bases at J, with 19 bases in the middle. The CDR3 has 15 residues. This CDR3 is CASSPNQYLTDEQFF. The CDR3 nucleotides are TGTGCCAGCAGTCCCAACCAGTACCTGACGGATGAGCAGTTCTTC.

On this clonotype itself: Since a much larger clone is just one base distant, this may be a read error. The chain uses TRBV7-2 and TRBJ2-7; TRBD1 agrees at 9 bases. The germline gives CDR1 SGHTA, CDR2 FQGNSA. This CDR3 is built from 14 residues. The CDR3 DNA is TGTGCCGGCAGGACAGGGGTTATAACCTACGAGCAGTACTTC. Its protein is CAGRTGVITYEQYF. The full variable domain, rest sourced from reference TRBV7-2 and TRBJ2-7, is GAGVSQSPSNKVTEKGKDVELRCDPISGHTALYWYRQSLGQGLEFLIYFQGNSAPDKSGLPSDRFSAERTGGSVSTLTIQRTQQEDSAVYLCAGRTGVITYEQYFGPGTRLTVT.

The chain is built from TRBV6-1 and TRBJ1-1; D not resolved. Germline values: CDR1 MNHNS, CDR2 SASEGT. The ends were cut back, 6 bases at V and 2 bases at J, with 10 bases in the middle. The CDR3 length is 13 residues. The CDR3 nucleotides are TGTGCCAGCAGAGACCAAGGAAACACTGAAGCTTTCTTT. Translating gives CASRDQGNTEAFF.

The genes are TRBV6-1 and TRBJ1-2; D is unresolved. This CDR3 contains 13 residues. The V gene lost 3 bases and the J gene lost 8 bases, with 13 bases spanning the gap. Germline V gives CDR1 MNHNS, CDR2 SASEGT. Here the CDR3 reads CASSDQYWEGYTF. CDR3 DNA sequence: TGTGCCAGCAGTGACCAGTACTGGGAGGGCTACACCTTC.

This clonotype has only a few counts. The J gene is TRBJ1-2, the V gene TRBV15; D call uncertain. With 3 bases removed from V and 2 bases from J, the gap between germline ends came to 10 bases. The CDR3 spans 14 residues. The germline gives CDR1 LNHNV, CDR2 YYDKDF (reference sequence). CDR3 amino acids: CATSRNGRNYGYTF. CDR3 nucleotide sequence: TGTGCCACCAGCAGGAACGGGAGAAACTATGGCTACACCTTC. Looking up the rest from reference TRBV15 and TRBJ1-2 gives the full variable domain: DAMVIQNPRYQVTQFGKPVTLSCSQTLNHNVMYWYQQKSSQAPKLLFHYYDKDFNNEADTPDNFQSRRPNTSFCFLDIRSPGLGDTAMYLCATSRNGRNYGYTFGSGTRLTVV.

Remarks on this clonotype: This may be a read error, as it is one base from a much larger clone. The rearrangement uses TRBV28 and TRBJ2-1; the D call may be TRBD1 or TRBD2 (5 bases each). Trimming shortened V by 6 bases and J by 13 bases, and 37 bases separated the two germline ends. Germline CDR1 reads MDHEN; CDR2 reads SYDVKM. The CDR3 length is 19 residues. The chain's CDR3 is CASSSPFSSRSWGLETQFF. The CDR3 DNA reads TGTGCCAGCAGCTCTCCCTTTTCTAGCAGGTCTTGGGGGTTGGAGACCCAGTTCTTC.

This clonotype was counted ten times or more. The chain joins TRBV12-3 or TRBV12-4 to TRBJ1-1, with D hard to call. Trimming removed 2 bases from V and 10 bases from J, with 14 bases in between. The CDR3 contains 13 residues. This CDR3 is CASSLFGLAGAFF. CDR3 DNA: TGTGCCAGCAGTTTATTCGGCCTAGCGGGAGCTTTCTTT.

This clonotype was observed at least ten times. The rearrangement links TRBV20-1 to TRBJ2-5, with a weak D call TRBD1 (6 bases). V lost 3 bases, J lost 4 bases, and 15 bases lay in between. CDR1 and CDR2 from the germline V gene are DFQATT and SNEGSKA (reference sequence). This CDR3 has 14 amino acids. CDR3 DNA sequence: TGCAGTGCTAGTGTTGAGGACAGCGGAGAGACCCAGTACTTC. It yields the protein CSASVEDSGETQYF.

The chain recombines TRBV29-1 with TRBJ2-2, with 8 bases matching TRBD1. The germline V gene has CDR1 SQVTM and CDR2 ANQGSEA. V gave up 5 bases and J gave up 5 bases; unmatched junction bases: 13. The CDR3 totals 16 residues. The DNA of the CDR3 is TGCAGCGTTCCGTACGCCCAGGGGGCTAGGACCGGGGAGCTGTTTTTT. Protein product: CSVPYAQGARTGELFF.